The sequence of this TCR beta chain was determined in a study of CD8+CD57+ T cells in acquired aplastic anemia listed by TCRdb under 2018. With regard to the full study: On average, sorted CD4+ and CD8+ cells yielded around 3.5 ug of extracted DNA, with a range of about 0.17 to 27.4 ug. An average of roughly 9.8 million reads for CD4+ cells and 12 million or so reads for CD8+ cells was obtained from healthy donor samples.

TCR beta VDJ combination and CDR3 sequence profiling used genomic DNA as the template. An Illumina HiSeq 2000 was the platform used for TCR repertoire sequencing. The authors' pipeline ran thus. Repertoires were assessed using TRBV/TRBJ rearrangement plots, CDR3 size and DJ length profiles, and Simpson's diversity index. The most abundant DNA sequence in the deep sequencing data was taken as the immunodominant clone. CDR3 amino acid sequences were screened for sharing across subjects and were compared with published repertoires and the VDJdb database. TCRdb reworked the public reads: Q25 trimming with fastp, MiXCR clone assembly, productive beta chains retained. CDR3 protein sequences are deduplicated, and each keeps its most common genes and DNA. TCRdb's processing, not the authors' own work, is the source of the V and J calls. The sample data list about 71,000 distinct CDR3 sequences, and around half of these were observed just once. The ten most abundant clones make up about 8.5% of the sample.

What the research found in general, with its limitations: Twenty-nine CD8+ CDR3 sequences were shared between patients and controls but appeared highly expressed in patients and within their immunodominant clones. Patients and healthy controls showed no significant difference in CD8+ Simpson's diversity (P=0.060).

In the study, sorted CD4+ and CD8+ blood T cells from patients with severe aplastic anemia and from healthy subjects underwent deep sequencing of TCR repertoires. Ficoll-Paque density gradient centrifugation was used to isolate peripheral blood mononuclear cells. Before DNA extraction, CD4+ and CD8+ T cells were sorted by FACS or by magnetic beads. This clonotype was observed at least ten times. There is no known antigen for this receptor. No base quality values were provided; no much bigger clone lies one nucleotide off. Including the terminal cysteine and phenylalanine, the CDR3 comprises 16 residues. Only CDR3 DNA is held: 48 bases, read in frame from base 1. The germline V gene (reference sequence) provides CDR1 GTSNPN and CDR2 SVGIG. V and J are truncated by 2 bases and 5 bases respectively, leaving an intervening sequence of 21 bases.

This clonotype was obtained from a human donor in good health, serving as a control. Sequenced input: sorted CD4+, CD8+, or CD8+CD57+ T cells (not recorded which) from PBMCs. The chain is encoded by TRBV30 joined to TRBJ1-1; the D gene cannot be resolved reliably. CDR3 reads: CAWSSPGVGGSTEAFF. The bases read TGTGCCTGGAGTTCCCCAGGCGTAGGCGGTTCGACTGAAGCTTTCTTT.